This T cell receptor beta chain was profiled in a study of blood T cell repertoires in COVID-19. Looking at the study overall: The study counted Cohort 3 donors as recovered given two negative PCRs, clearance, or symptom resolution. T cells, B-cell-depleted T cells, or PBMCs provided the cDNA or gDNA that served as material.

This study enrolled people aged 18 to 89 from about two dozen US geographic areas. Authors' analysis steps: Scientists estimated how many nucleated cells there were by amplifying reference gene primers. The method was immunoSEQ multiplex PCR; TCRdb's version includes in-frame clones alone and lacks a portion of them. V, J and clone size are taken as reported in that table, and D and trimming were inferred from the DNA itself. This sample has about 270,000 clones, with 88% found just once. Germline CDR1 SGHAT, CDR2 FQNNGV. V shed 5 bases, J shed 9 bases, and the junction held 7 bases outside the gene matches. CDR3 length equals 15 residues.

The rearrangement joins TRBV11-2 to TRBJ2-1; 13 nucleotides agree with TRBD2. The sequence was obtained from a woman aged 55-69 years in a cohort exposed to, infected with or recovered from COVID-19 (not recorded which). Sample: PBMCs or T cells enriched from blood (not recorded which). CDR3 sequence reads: CASSVWTSGSGEQFF. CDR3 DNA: TGTGCCAGCAGCGTCTGGACTAGCGGGAGCGGTGAGCAGTTCTTC.